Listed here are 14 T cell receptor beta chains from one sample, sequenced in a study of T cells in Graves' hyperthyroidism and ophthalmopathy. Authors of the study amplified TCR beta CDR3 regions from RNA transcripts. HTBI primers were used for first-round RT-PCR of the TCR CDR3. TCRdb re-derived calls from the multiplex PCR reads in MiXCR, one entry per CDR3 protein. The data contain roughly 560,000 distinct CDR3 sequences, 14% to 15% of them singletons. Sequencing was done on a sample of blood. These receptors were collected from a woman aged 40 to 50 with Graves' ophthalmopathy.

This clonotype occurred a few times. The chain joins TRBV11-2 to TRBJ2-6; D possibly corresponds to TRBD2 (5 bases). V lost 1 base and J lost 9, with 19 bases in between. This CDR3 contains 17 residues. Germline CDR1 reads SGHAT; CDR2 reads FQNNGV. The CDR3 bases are TGTGCCAGCAGCTTAGGGGGTAGCGCTAGATTTGGCAACGTCCTGACTTTC. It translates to CASSLGGSARFGNVLTF.

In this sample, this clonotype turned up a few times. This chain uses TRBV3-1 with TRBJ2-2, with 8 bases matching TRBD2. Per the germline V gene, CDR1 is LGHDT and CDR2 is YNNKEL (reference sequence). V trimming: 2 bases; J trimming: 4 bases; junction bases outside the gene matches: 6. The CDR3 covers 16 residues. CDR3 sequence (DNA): TGTGCCAGCAGCCAAACCCGGGGGGGGGTCACCGGGGAGCTGTTTTTT. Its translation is CASSQTRGGVTGELFF.

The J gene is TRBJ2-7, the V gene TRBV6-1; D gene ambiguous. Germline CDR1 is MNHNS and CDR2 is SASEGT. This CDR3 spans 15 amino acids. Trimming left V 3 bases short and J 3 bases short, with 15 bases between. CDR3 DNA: TGTGCCAGCAGTGATTCCCCCGGTCAGTTCTACGAGCAGTACTTC. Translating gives CASSDSPGQFYEQYF.

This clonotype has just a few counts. In nucleotides, the CDR3 is TGCGCCAGCAGCCAGGGGACAGGGGCAGGAGTGGAGACCCAGTACTTC. Amino acids: CASSQGTGAGVETQYF. J is TRBJ2-5 and V is TRBV4-1, with 10 positions matching TRBD1. The CDR3 has 16 residues. From germline, CDR1 is MGHRA and CDR2 YSYEKL. The J segment lost 5 bases and the V segment lost 3 bases, leaving 9 bases of the junction unmatched.

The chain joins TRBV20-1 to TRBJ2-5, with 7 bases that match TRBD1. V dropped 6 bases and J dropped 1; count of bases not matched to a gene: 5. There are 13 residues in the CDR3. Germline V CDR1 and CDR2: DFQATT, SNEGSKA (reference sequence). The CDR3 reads CSAGRQGQETQYF. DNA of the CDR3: TGCAGTGCGGGAAGACAGGGCCAAGAGACCCAGTACTTC.

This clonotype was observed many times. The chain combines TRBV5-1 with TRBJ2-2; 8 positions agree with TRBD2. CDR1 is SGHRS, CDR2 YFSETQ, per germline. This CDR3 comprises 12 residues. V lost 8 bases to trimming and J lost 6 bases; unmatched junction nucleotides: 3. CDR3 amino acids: CASAAGAGELFF. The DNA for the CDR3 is TGCGCCAGTGCAGCGGGAGCCGGGGAGCTGTTTTTT.

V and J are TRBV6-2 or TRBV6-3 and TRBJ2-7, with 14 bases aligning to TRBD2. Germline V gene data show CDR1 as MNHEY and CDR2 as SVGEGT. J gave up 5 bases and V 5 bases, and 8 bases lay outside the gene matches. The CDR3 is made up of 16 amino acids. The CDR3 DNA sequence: TGTGCCAGCAGTGGCTGGGGACTAGCGGGAGCAAACGAGCAGTACTTC. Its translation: CASSGWGLAGANEQYF.

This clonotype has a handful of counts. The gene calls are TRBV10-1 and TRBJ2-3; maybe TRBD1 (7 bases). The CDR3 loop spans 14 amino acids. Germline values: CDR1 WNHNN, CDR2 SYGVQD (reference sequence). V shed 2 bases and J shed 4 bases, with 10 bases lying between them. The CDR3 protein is CASSEQGGSDTQYF. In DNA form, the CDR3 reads TGCGCCAGCAGTGAGCAGGGGGGATCAGATACGCAGTATTTT.

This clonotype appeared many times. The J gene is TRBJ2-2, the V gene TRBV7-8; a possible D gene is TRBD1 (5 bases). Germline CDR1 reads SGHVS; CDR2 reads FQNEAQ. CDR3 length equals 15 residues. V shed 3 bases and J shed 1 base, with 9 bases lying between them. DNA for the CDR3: TGTGCCAGCAGCTTTAGGCAGGGGAACACCGGGGAGCTGTTTTTT. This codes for CASSFRQGNTGELFF.

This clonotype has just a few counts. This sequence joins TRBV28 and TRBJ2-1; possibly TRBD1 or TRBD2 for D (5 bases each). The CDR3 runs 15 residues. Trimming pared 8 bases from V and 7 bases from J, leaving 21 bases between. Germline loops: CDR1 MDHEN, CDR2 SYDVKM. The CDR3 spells CASLGGGPRVNEQFF. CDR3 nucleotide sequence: TGTGCCAGCCTGGGTGGGGGACCCAGGGTTAATGAGCAGTTCTTC. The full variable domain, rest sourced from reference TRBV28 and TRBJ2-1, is DVKVTQSSRYLVKRTGEKVFLECVQDMDHENMFWYRQDPGLGLRLIYFSYDVKMKEKGDIPEGYSVSREKKERFSLILESASTNQTSMYLCASLGGGPRVNEQFFGPGTRLTVL.

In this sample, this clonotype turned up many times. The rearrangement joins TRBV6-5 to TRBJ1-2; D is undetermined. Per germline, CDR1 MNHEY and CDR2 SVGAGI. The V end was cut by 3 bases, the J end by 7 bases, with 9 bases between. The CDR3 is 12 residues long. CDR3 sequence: CASSYPGPGYTF. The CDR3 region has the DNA TGTGCCAGCAGTTATCCGGGTCCTGGCTACACCTTC.

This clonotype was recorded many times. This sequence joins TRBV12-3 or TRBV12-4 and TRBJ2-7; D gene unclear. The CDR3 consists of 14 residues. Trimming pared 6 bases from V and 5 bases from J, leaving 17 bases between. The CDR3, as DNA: TGTGCCAGCAGCCCTTACTTAGGGTTGAACGAGCAGTACTTC. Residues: CASSPYLGLNEQYF.

CDR3 nucleotides: TGCGCCAGCAGCCAAGCCTTTAGCAATCAGCCCCAGCATTTT. Amino acids: CASSQAFSNQPQHF. The gene calls are TRBV4-1 and TRBJ1-5; no clear D. V dropped 1 base and J dropped 0 bases, with 4 bases sitting between them. The germline CDR1 and CDR2 sequences are MGHRA and YSYEKL. The CDR3 totals 14 residues.

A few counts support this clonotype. The CDR3, as DNA: TGTGCCTGGAGTCCTGGGGGGGGTGTAGGGCGAGAAGGCTACACCTTC. Amino acid sequence: CAWSPGGGVGREGYTF. This chain uses TRBV30 with TRBJ1-2; TRBD1 might be the D (5 bases). Per the germline V gene, CDR1 is GTSNPN and CDR2 is SVGIG (reference sequence). The CDR3 is made up of 16 amino acids. Trimming cost V 2 bases and J 8 bases, with 24 bases left between them.